The subject of this entry is one TCR beta chain. This entry belongs to a study of cytotoxic CD8 clonotypes in ibrutinib-treated CLL. The CDR3 contains 18 residues. Germline loops: CDR1 SGHRS, CDR2 YFSETQ. Trimming took 0 bases from V and 1 from J, leaving 19 bases between them. Data came from immunoSEQ multiplex PCR; TCRdb stores just in-frame clones and leaves some out. The table records fewer than 45,000 clones, approximately 48% of them present only once. The starting material was PBMCs, obtained before ibrutinib treatment. This sequence was found in a human donor with chronic lymphocytic leukemia. The chain employs TRBV5-1 and TRBJ2-5; perhaps TRBD2 as D (5 bases). This CDR3 is CASSLASRSPKFQETQYF. The CDR3 bases are TGCGCCAGCAGCTTGGCTAGCCGTTCCCCAAAGTTCCAAGAGACCCAGTACTTC.